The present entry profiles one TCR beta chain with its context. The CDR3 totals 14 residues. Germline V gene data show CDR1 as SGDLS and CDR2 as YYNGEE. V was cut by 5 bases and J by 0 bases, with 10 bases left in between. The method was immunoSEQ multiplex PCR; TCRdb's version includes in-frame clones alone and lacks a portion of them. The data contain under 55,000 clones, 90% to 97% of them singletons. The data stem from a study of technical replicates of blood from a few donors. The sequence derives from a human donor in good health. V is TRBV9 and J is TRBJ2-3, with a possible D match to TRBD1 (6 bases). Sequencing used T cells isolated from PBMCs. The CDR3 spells CASSRDISTDTQYF. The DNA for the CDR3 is TGTGCCAGCAGTAGGGACATCAGCACAGATACGCAGTATTTT.